This is a list of T cell receptor beta chains from one sample in a study of CD8 T cells in ankylosing spondylitis. TCRdb recomputed calls from the 5' RACE reads with MiXCR, one row per CDR3 protein. Among 30,000 to 45,000 distinct CDR3 sequences listed, more than 15% were seen once. Sample: blood. The receptors here all came from a male donor with ankylosing spondylitis or in good health (not recorded which). The CDR3 runs from the conserved cysteine through the conserved F or W. A D gene is named only where the DNA matches it firmly. Clone size, where shown, is once, few, many, or a class for clones that have expanded.

abundance,j_gene,d_gene,v_gene,CDR3aa,CDR3nt
.,TRBJ2-3,TRBD2,TRBV28,CASRASGGETDTQYF,TGTGCCAGCAGGGCGTCGGGAGGAGAAACAGATACGCAGTATTTT
.,TRBJ2-5,TRBD1,TRBV7-6,CASSLVETGGILETQYF,TGTGCCAGCAGCTTAGTAGAGACAGGGGGTATTCTGGAGACCCAGTACTTC
.,TRBJ2-5,TRBD2,TRBV29-1,CSAAGGLAGSQETQYF,TGCAGCGCCGCGGGGGGACTAGCGGGATCCCAAGAGACCCAGTACTTC
few,TRBJ2-5,.,TRBV12-3/TRBV12-4,CASSFSSGLEETQYF,TGTGCCAGCAGTTTTTCCTCGGGACTCGAAGAGACCCAGTACTTC
few,TRBJ2-7,TRBD1,TRBV20-1,CSARGQGDSSYEQYF,TGCAGTGCTAGAGGGCAAGGGGACAGCTCCTACGAGCAGTACTTC
.,TRBJ2-2,.,TRBV6-6,CASSKMAGFTGELFF,TGTGCCAGCAGTAAAATGGCGGGGTTCACCGGGGAGCTGTTTTTT
once,TRBJ2-3,.,TRBV4-2,CASSQGWEVTDTQYF,TGTGCCAGCAGCCAAGGGTGGGAGGTCACAGATACGCAGTATTTT
many,TRBJ1-6,.,TRBV7-2,CASGLSNSPLHF,TGTGCCAGCGGGCTCAGTAATTCACCCCTCCACTTT
few,TRBJ2-2,TRBD2,TRBV9,CASSVGAGGRTGELFF,TGTGCCAGCAGCGTAGGAGCGGGGGGGCGCACCGGGGAGCTGTTTTTT
.,TRBJ2-2,TRBD2,TRBV7-2,CASGRGGLIRELFF,TGTGCCAGCGGACGGGGGGGCCTTATCCGGGAGCTGTTTTTT
.,TRBJ1-1,TRBD1,TRBV28,CASSYRGRAFF,TGTGCCAGCAGTTACAGGGGTAGAGCTTTCTTT
few,TRBJ2-2,.,TRBV3-1,CASSRGTGELFF,TGTGCCAGCAGCCGGGGGACCGGGGAGCTGTTTTTT
.,TRBJ2-3,.,TRBV20-1,CSASPAGRTDTQYF,TGCAGTGCTTCCCCTGCGGGGCGGACAGATACGCAGTATTTT
few,TRBJ2-1,TRBD2,TRBV12-3/TRBV12-4,CASSLSGVYNEQFF,TGTGCCAGCAGTTTGAGCGGGGTCTACAATGAGCAGTTCTTC
.,TRBJ2-2,.,TRBV12-3/TRBV12-4,CASSLGASGELFF,TGTGCCAGCAGTTTAGGGGCCTCCGGGGAGCTGTTTTTT
few,TRBJ2-2,.,TRBV4-3,CASSQIQGAGGELFF,TGCGCCAGCAGCCAAATACAGGGTGCGGGCGGGGAGCTGTTTTTT
.,TRBJ2-1,TRBD2,TRBV7-2,CASSWGTSPYNEQFF,TGTGCCAGCAGCTGGGGGACTAGTCCCTACAATGAGCAGTTCTTC
.,TRBJ1-5,.,TRBV30,CAWGTGRNQPQHF,TGTGCCTGGGGGACGGGACGAAATCAGCCCCAGCATTTT
.,TRBJ2-3,TRBD1,TRBV10-3,CAIRTDRVGDTQYF,TGTGCCATCAGGACGGACAGGGTCGGTGATACGCAGTATTTT
.,TRBJ2-3,TRBD1,TRBV12-3/TRBV12-4,CASSFQGVKHTQYF,TGTGCCAGCAGTTTCCAGGGGGTTAAACATACGCAGTATTTT